Each of the 18 T cell receptor beta chains below was sequenced from the same sample in a study of human T cells and chemical hapten exposure. TCRdb re-analysed the RACE reads in MiXCR, keeping a single row per CDR3 protein. Altogether over 70,000 distinct CDR3 sequences are present, around a tenth being singletons, with the ten largest covering 1.6%. The time point is: patch test 2, 6 weeks after DPC sensitization. Stated treatment: therapeutic diphenylcyclopropenone sensitization with weekly scalp DPC. Sample: whole blood, taken in connection with sensitization to the hapten diphenylcyclopropenone (DPC). These receptors all come from a young man with alopecia areata. Some clones in this sample may be carry-over from other donors' samples.

This clonotype appeared many times. V usage is TRBV12-3 or TRBV12-4 and J usage is TRBJ1-1; D uncertain. This CDR3 comprises 14 residues. V was clipped by 5 bases and J by 1 base, with 11 bases between them. This chain's CDR3 is CASSPPGENTEAFF. In nucleotides, the CDR3 is TGTGCCAGCAGTCCTCCCGGGGAGAACACTGAAGCTTTCTTT.

This chain uses TRBV7-8 with TRBJ2-1; possible D gene TRBD2, 5 bases. Trimming stripped 7 bases from V and 0 bases from J, with 16 bases between. Germline CDR1 and CDR2: SGHVS and FQNEAQ. The CDR3 has 16 residues. This CDR3 is CASKSIGGSSYNEQFF. The CDR3 region has the DNA TGTGCCAGCAAATCTATCGGTGGGAGCTCCTACAATGAGCAGTTCTTC.

This clonotype was seen at least ten times. This chain links TRBV7-9 with TRBJ1-5; D remains ambiguous. Germline V gives CDR1 SEHNR, CDR2 FQNEAQ (reference sequence). CDR3 size: 15 residues. V was shortened by 4 bases and J by 0 bases, with 10 bases between the two germline ends. This CDR3 reads CASSSSMGSNQPQHF. The CDR3 DNA is TGTGCCAGCAGCTCAAGTATGGGTAGCAATCAGCCCCAGCATTTT.

The rearrangement uses TRBV7-6 and TRBJ2-2; D is uncertain. The CDR3 sequence is 15 residues long. Trimming pared 5 bases from V and 1 base from J, leaving 11 bases between. Germline V gene data show CDR1 as SGHVS and CDR2 as FNYEAQ. The CDR3 sequence is CASSQRLGNTGELFF. CDR3 coding DNA: TGTGCCAGCAGCCAGAGGTTGGGGAACACCGGGGAGCTGTTTTTT. The full variable domain, rest sourced from reference TRBV7-6 and TRBJ2-2, is GAGVSQSPRYKVTKRGQDVALRCDPISGHVSLYWYRQALGQGPEFLTYFNYEAQQDKSGLPNDRFSAERPEGSISTLTIQRTEQRDSAMYRCASSQRLGNTGELFFGEGSRLTVL.

This clonotype was counted many times. The chain is built from TRBV5-1 and TRBJ2-2; D gene unclear. The CDR3 length is 12 residues. Germline V gives CDR1 SGHRS, CDR2 YFSETQ. Trimming took off 4 bases at V and 1 base at J, with 2 bases between the two ends. The CDR3 loop is CASSRNTGELFF. In DNA form, the CDR3 reads TGCGCCAGCAGCCGGAACACCGGGGAGCTGTTTTTT.

There are many counts of this clonotype. The chain has TRBV10-2 and TRBJ1-3; possibly TRBD1 for D (6 bases). Germline V CDR1 and CDR2: WSHSY, SAAADI. Trimming left V 0 bases short and J 0 bases short, with 12 bases between. The CDR3 has 17 amino acids. The CDR3 here is CASSESGGQSSGNTIYF. CDR3 nucleotides: TGCGCCAGCAGTGAGTCGGGCGGACAGAGCTCTGGAAACACCATATATTTT.

This clonotype was seen ten or more times. The chain joins TRBV4-3 to TRBJ1-1, with TRBD1 identical over 9 bases. CDR3 size: 16 residues. Germline V CDR1 and CDR2: LGHNA, YSLEER. V was clipped by 0 bases and J by 4 bases; unmatched bases: 6. In DNA, the CDR3 is TGCGCCAGCAGCCAAGACACAGGGGGCGTCCCCACTGAAGCTTTCTTT. It is translated as CASSQDTGGVPTEAFF.

In its sample, this clonotype was seen a few times. This chain joins TRBV7-9 and TRBJ2-3; 9 bases match TRBD1. Per the germline V gene, CDR1 is SEHNR and CDR2 is FQNEAQ (reference sequence). This CDR3 has 14 residues. The ends lost 7 bases at V and 2 bases at J; junction bases unmatched: 4. The CDR3, as DNA: TGTGCCAGCATCAGACAGGGGGACACAGATACGCAGTATTTT. Translation: CASIRQGDTDTQYF.

This clonotype was observed a handful of times. The chain uses TRBV7-2 and TRBJ2-1; 9 nucleotides match TRBD1. The CDR3 is made up of 17 amino acids. Germline CDR1 and CDR2: SGHTA and FQGNSA. The junction had 6 bases not matched to a gene; V was cut back by 1 base and J by 2 bases. CDR3 sequence: CASSLVPTGGPYNEQFF. DNA of the CDR3: TGTGCCAGCAGCTTAGTCCCGACAGGGGGGCCCTACAATGAGCAGTTCTTC. Supplemented by reference TRBV7-2 and TRBJ2-1, the full variable domain reads GAGVSQSPSNKVTEKGKDVELRCDPISGHTALYWYRQSLGQGLEFLIYFQGNSAPDKSGLPSDRFSAERTGGSVSTLTIQRTQQEDSAVYLCASSLVPTGGPYNEQFFGPGTRLTVL.

This clonotype was seen a handful of times. V and J are TRBV5-6 and TRBJ2-7, with D maybe TRBD1 (6 bases). The CDR3 contains 14 residues. V dropped 0 bases and J dropped 1 base, with 8 bases sitting between them. Germline V gene data show CDR1 as SGHDT and CDR2 as YYEEEE. The CDR3 reads CASSLGDTSYEQYV. In DNA form, the CDR3 reads TGTGCCAGCAGCTTGGGGGACACATCCTACGAGCAGTACGTC.

The V and J genes are TRBV15 and TRBJ2-3; D is uncertain. CDR1 LNHNV and CDR2 YYDKDF come from the germline V gene (reference sequence). The ends were cut back, 4 bases at V and 0 bases at J, with 11 bases in the middle. This CDR3 is built from 15 residues. The CDR3 coding sequence is TGTGCCACCAGCATGGGCGTAACTAGCACAGATACGCAGTATTTT. Translation: CATSMGVTSTDTQYF.

The chain uses TRBV7-2 and TRBJ2-3; 14 bases are shared with TRBD2. The CDR3 extends over 18 amino acids. Per the germline V gene, CDR1 is SGHTA and CDR2 is FQGNSA. V lost 0 bases and J lost 0; bases outside the gene matches: 2. The DNA for the CDR3 is TGTGCCAGCAGCTTAGCGGGACTAGCGGGGGACAGCACAGATACGCAGTATTTT. Translating it yields CASSLAGLAGDSTDTQYF. Filled out from reference TRBV7-2 and TRBJ2-3, the complete variable domain reads GAGVSQSPSNKVTEKGKDVELRCDPISGHTALYWYRQSLGQGLEFLIYFQGNSAPDKSGLPSDRFSAERTGGSVSTLTIQRTQQEDSAVYLCASSLAGLAGDSTDTQYFGPGTRLTVL.

This clonotype has at least ten counts. The chain has TRBV5-1 and TRBJ2-1, with D uncertain. This CDR3 region has 14 residues. V was clipped by 2 bases and J by 5 bases, with 11 bases between them. The germline V gene encodes CDR1 SGHRS and CDR2 YFSETQ. CDR3 in amino acids: CASSLHRNDNEQFF. CDR3 nucleotides: TGCGCCAGCAGCTTACACCGGAACGACAATGAGCAGTTCTTC.

Ten or more counts support this clonotype. The chain employs TRBV19 and TRBJ2-2, with a weak D call TRBD1 (6 bases). The CDR3 has 16 amino acids. With 4 bases removed from V and 2 bases from J, the gap between germline ends came to 14 bases. The germline gives CDR1 LNHDA, CDR2 SQIVND (reference sequence). The CDR3 loop is CASSTQATGNTGELFF. Written as DNA, the CDR3 is TGTGCCAGTAGTACCCAAGCGACAGGAAACACCGGGGAGCTGTTTTTT.

This clonotype was picked up many times. The CDR3 bases are TGTGCCAGCAGTTACCCGCGACAGGGGGCTTCTGGGGCCAACGTCCTGACTTTC. This codes for CASSYPRQGASGANVLTF. The chain carries TRBV6-5 and TRBJ2-6; 10 nucleotides match TRBD1. The CDR3 covers 18 residues. Germline CDR1 and CDR2: MNHEY and SVGAGI. V lost 2 bases and J lost 1; bases outside the gene matches: 5.

CDR3 DNA sequence: TGCAGTGCTAGTCGTCAGGTCCCCGGGGAGCTGTTTTTT. Translated, it gives CSASRQVPGELFF. This rearrangement joins TRBV20-1 to TRBJ2-2; D gene uncertain. Trimming shortened V by 3 bases and J by 6 bases, and 11 bases separated the two germline ends. Germline CDR1 and CDR2: DFQATT and SNEGSKA (reference sequence). The length of the CDR3 is 13 residues.

V is TRBV7-9 and J is TRBJ1-1, with a tentative D call TRBD1 (5 bases). V shed 3 bases and J shed 3 bases, with 11 bases lying between them. The CDR3 loop spans 14 amino acids. CDR1 is SEHNR, CDR2 FQNEAQ, per germline (reference sequence). CDR3 DNA: TGTGCCAGCAGCTTTCAGGGTGGGGACACTGAAGCTTTCTTT. As protein: CASSFQGGDTEAFF.

V and J are TRBV5-4 and TRBJ1-2, with a weak D call TRBD1 (5 bases). The CDR3 totals 15 residues. CDR1 and CDR2 from the germline V gene are SGHNT and YYREEE (reference sequence). Trimming cost V 0 bases and J 4 bases, with 13 bases left between them. The CDR3 region has the DNA TGTGCCAGCAGCTTGGCCGCAGGGTCGACCTATGGCTACACCTTC. Translating gives CASSLAAGSTYGYTF.